These 21 T cell receptor beta chains were all obtained from the same sample, sequenced in a study of T cells expressing NK-cell markers. TCRdb processed the 5' RACE reads again and assigns one entry to each CDR3 protein, with no DNA. Recorded for this sample: a few hundred thousand distinct CDR3 sequences. Material: blood T cells: a sorted CD56 or NKG2C T cell subset, CD4+ or CD8+ T cells, or bulk PBMC T cells (not recorded which). The receptors come from a woman in her forties or fifties in good health.

The V call is TRBV10-3, the J call TRBJ2-1; without DNA, the TCRdb call of TRBD1 cannot be checked. This CDR3 contains 15 residues. CDR1 ENHRY and CDR2 SYGVKD come from the germline V gene. The CDR3 sequence is CAISESPGPLDEQFF.

CDR3 loop: CASSGGQGIDTQYF. The rearrangement links TRBV9 to TRBJ2-3; checking the TCRdb D call of TRBD1 is not possible without DNA. The CDR3 covers 14 residues. Germline CDR1 SGDLS, CDR2 YYNGEE.

The chain links TRBV29-1 to TRBJ1-2; TCRdb proposes TRBD1, but this gene call is untestable without DNA. This CDR3 comprises 13 residues. CDR1 and CDR2 (germline): SQVTM, ANQGSEA. CDR3 region: CSVDGEKQGGYTF.

The V call is TRBV24-1, the J call TRBJ2-5; TCRdb indicates TRBD2, and absent DNA this call remains unverified. Germline V CDR1 and CDR2: KGHDR, SFDVKD. This CDR3 contains 14 residues. The CDR3 sequence is CATSDRGNKETQYF.

The chain links TRBV25-1 to TRBJ2-6; checking the TCRdb D call of TRBD1 is not possible without DNA. Germline lookup yields CDR1 MGHDK and CDR2 SYGVNS. The CDR3 length is 19 residues. The CDR3 sequence: CASSGSPGHVASGANVLTF.

The CDR3 region is CASSPPRAGGPFNEQFF. The rearrangement uses TRBV4-1 and TRBJ2-1; TCRdb calls TRBD2, which cannot be checked without DNA. Germline V gene data show CDR1 as MGHRA and CDR2 as YSYEKL. The CDR3 runs 17 residues.

The CDR3 reads CASSLAGEGNEQFF. The V gene is TRBV10-2, the J gene TRBJ2-1; without DNA, the TCRdb call of TRBD2 cannot be checked. This CDR3 is 14 amino acids long. Germline CDR1 WSHSY, CDR2 SAAADI.

This chain links TRBV5-4 with TRBJ2-2; there is no DNA to check the TCRdb D call of TRBD2. Germline V CDR1 and CDR2: SGHNT, YYREEE (reference sequence). This CDR3 contains 15 residues. CDR3 loop: CASSTSGRSVGELFF.

J is TRBJ2-1 and V is TRBV14; TCRdb returns TRBD1, unconfirmable since there is no DNA. Germline CDR1 reads SGHDN; CDR2 reads FVKESK. This CDR3 spans 13 amino acids. The CDR3: CASSPRLKNEQFF.

The chain links TRBV12-3 or TRBV12-4 to TRBJ2-1; absent DNA, TCRdb's TRBD1 call cannot be checked. There are 16 residues in the CDR3. This chain's CDR3 is CASSLVSGMGGNEQFF.

J is TRBJ1-2 and V is TRBV18; lacking DNA, the TRBD1 call made by TCRdb goes unchecked. Germline V CDR1 and CDR2: KGHSH, LQKENI. The CDR3 sequence is 14 residues long. CDR3 region: CASSRGASNYGYTF.

The chain joins TRBV12-3 or TRBV12-4 to TRBJ1-6. The CDR3 extends over 13 amino acids. The CDR3 region is CASRRSHNSPLHF.

The chain joins TRBV7-2 to TRBJ2-1; as DNA is missing, the TRBD2 call by TCRdb cannot be tested. CDR1 and CDR2 from the germline V gene are SGHTA and FQGNSA. This CDR3 is 15 amino acids long. The CDR3 sequence: CASSSGLAGVQEQFF. The entire variable domain, with the rest obtained from reference TRBV7-2 and TRBJ2-1, is as follows: GAGVSQSPSNKVTEKGKDVELRCDPISGHTALYWYRQSLGQGLEFLIYFQGNSAPDKSGLPSDRFSAERTGGSVSTLTIQRTQQEDSAVYLCASSSGLAGVQEQFFGPGTRLTVL.

The rearrangement links TRBV5-6 to TRBJ2-6; the D call of TRBD1 rests on TCRdb alone, since no DNA is present to check it. The CDR3 is 15 amino acids. Looked up from germline, CDR1 is SGHDT and CDR2 is YYEEEE. The CDR3 spells CASSVAGVWSNVLTF.

This rearrangement joins TRBV15 to TRBJ1-4; absent DNA, TCRdb's TRBD1 call cannot be checked. Germline assignment: CDR1 LNHNV and CDR2 YYDKDF (reference sequence). The CDR3 spans 16 residues. Here the CDR3 reads CATSRESGTGTEKLFF.

J is TRBJ2-5 and V is TRBV5-1; TCRdb names TRBD1, which stays unverified in the absence of DNA. In germline, CDR1 is SGHRS, CDR2 YFSETQ. This CDR3 is 16 amino acids long. CDR3 region: CASTDGSGDLRETQYF.

V is TRBV14 and J is TRBJ1-1; TCRdb calls TRBD1, which cannot be checked without DNA. Germline values: CDR1 SGHDN, CDR2 FVKESK. CDR3 length equals 14 residues. Here the CDR3 reads CASRPETPNTEAFF. Full variable domain (missing parts from reference TRBV14 and TRBJ1-1): EAGVTQFPSHSVIEKGQTVTLRCDPISGHDNLYWYRRVMGKEIKFLLHFVKESKQDESGMPNNRFLAERTGGTYSTLKVQPAELEDSGVYFCASRPETPNTEAFFGQGTRLTVV.

This chain connects TRBV5-1 to TRBJ1-1; checking the TCRdb D call of TRBD1 is not possible without DNA. The germline V gene has CDR1 SGHRS and CDR2 YFSETQ. The CDR3 spans 17 residues. CDR3 sequence reads: CASSLGSGGGFLAEAFF.

The rearrangement links TRBV30 to TRBJ2-1; TCRdb proposes TRBD1, but this gene call is untestable without DNA. This CDR3 is built from 11 residues. Germline loops: CDR1 GTSNPN, CDR2 SVGIG (reference sequence). CDR3 residues: CACRGGNEQFF.

This chain links TRBV3-1 with TRBJ2-3. Per germline, CDR1 LGHDT and CDR2 YNNKEL (reference sequence). The CDR3 covers 14 residues. This chain's CDR3 is CASSPLRSSDTQYF.

CDR3 protein: CASGLTSGTVYEQYF. The chain links TRBV5-1 to TRBJ2-7; lacking DNA, the TRBD2 call made by TCRdb goes unchecked. The germline gives CDR1 SGHRS, CDR2 YFSETQ. The CDR3 is 15 residues long.